What follows is one TCR beta chain and its context. This specimen belongs to a study of beta chain features in type 1 diabetes. One heparinised blood draw, averaging around 0.12 L, came from each donor. There are 15 residues in the CDR3. V was clipped by 3 bases and J by 4 bases, with 13 bases between them. In germline, CDR1 is MGHRA, CDR2 YSYEKL. Expressed TCRB transcripts were sequenced because the entire RNA isolate underwent reverse transcription. The assay was immunoSEQ multiplex PCR, and TCRdb's table has in-frame clones only and misses some. The repertoire has hundreds of thousands of clones, under 70% of them found once; the top ten carry approximately 0.053%.

The sequence came from a man aged 30-40 years in good health. The material sequenced was naive CD4+ T cells from blood. The rearrangement links TRBV4-1 to TRBJ2-1; the D gene is possibly TRBD2 (6 bases). The CDR3 coding sequence is TGCGCCAGCAGCCAGCTGGGACTTACGTACAATGAGCAGTTCTTC. Protein sequence: CASSQLGLTYNEQFF.